The 23 T cell receptor beta chains below come from one sample, sequenced in a study of post-analysis software for immune sequencing data. The study's findings and limits: Comparison of patients with controls showed five TRBV segments more frequent in patients, TRBV5-6, TRBV5-1 and TRBV20-1 among them.

TCR beta cDNA libraries had unique molecular identifiers. One entry per CDR3 protein results from TCRdb running MiXCR on the PCR reads. This sample has almost 700,000 distinct CDR3 sequences, with 59% found just once. These receptors have no identified antigens. The specimen sequenced was blood. These receptors were collected from a girl between 2 and 10 years old with multiple sclerosis.

This chain links TRBV6-2 or TRBV6-3 with TRBJ2-1; D is uncertain. This CDR3 spans 15 amino acids. Looked up from germline, CDR1 is MNHEY and CDR2 is SVGEGT. Trimming removed 2 bases at V and 13 bases at J, with 21 bases between. The CDR3 DNA reads TGTGCCAGCAGTTACGGGCTTCCCCCCGGAGAGACCCAGTTCTTC. This codes for CASSYGLPPGETQFF.

This clonotype was detected only a few times. The V and J genes are TRBV20-1 and TRBJ2-1, with D perhaps given as TRBD1 or TRBD2 (5 bases each). Germline loops: CDR1 DFQATT, CDR2 SNEGSKA (reference sequence). The CDR3 spans 14 residues. V was cut by 6 bases and J by 5 bases, with 17 bases left in between. The DNA for the CDR3 is TGCAGTGCCCGCATCGGGACGGCCGACAATGAGCAGTTCTTC. Translating gives CSARIGTADNEQFF.

This chain connects TRBV5-1 to TRBJ2-7; 8 bases agree with TRBD1. Germline V gene sequence: CDR1 SGHRS, CDR2 YFSETQ. The CDR3 is made up of 15 amino acids. The trim removed 3 bases at V and 3 bases at J, leaving 8 bases unmatched. The chain's CDR3 is CASSWGQDTYYEQYF. CDR3 DNA sequence: TGCGCCAGCAGCTGGGGACAGGATACCTACTACGAGCAGTACTTC.

The chain carries TRBV9 and TRBJ2-3; 8 nucleotides match TRBD2. CDR1 and CDR2 from the germline V gene are SGDLS and YYNGEE. V was clipped by 4 bases and J by 4 bases; unmatched bases: 8. The CDR3 has 15 amino acids. For the CDR3, the DNA is TGTGCCAGCAGCATACCTCGGGGGGGCCCAGATACGCAGTATTTT. Encoded protein: CASSIPRGGPDTQYF.

The J gene is TRBJ2-7, the V gene TRBV4-1; D gene unclear. Per germline, CDR1 MGHRA and CDR2 YSYEKL. The CDR3 loop spans 16 amino acids. V lost 1 base and J lost 0, with 13 bases in between. CDR3 amino acids: CASSQAPAGNSYEQYF. CDR3 in DNA: TGCGCCAGCAGCCAAGCCCCCGCCGGAAACTCCTACGAGCAGTACTTC.

The DNA for the CDR3 is TGTGCCAGCAAGCGGACAGGGTCTTTTGGGGCTTACGAGCAGTACTTC. Translating gives CASKRTGSFGAYEQYF. The rearrangement joins TRBV27 to TRBJ2-7; the match to TRBD1 covers 8 bases. V shed 7 bases and J 4 bases; nucleotides not matched to a gene: 15. Looked up from germline, CDR1 is MNHEY and CDR2 is SMNVEV (reference sequence). This CDR3 has 16 residues.

There are a few counts of this clonotype. J is TRBJ2-7 and V is TRBV11-2; either TRBD1 or TRBD2 may fit D (5 bases each). V gave up 4 bases and J gave up 2 bases, with 18 bases separating them. The germline gives CDR1 SGHAT, CDR2 FQNNGV. The CDR3 runs to 16 residues. The CDR3 sequence: CASSSPGRGPAYEQYF. The DNA of the CDR3 is TGTGCCAGCAGCTCCCCGGGGCGAGGACCGGCCTACGAGCAGTACTTC.

The chain joins TRBV6-2 or TRBV6-3 to TRBJ2-1; possibly TRBD1 for D (5 bases). The J call is in doubt because the DNA end fits TRBJ2-7 better. Germline V gene data show CDR1 as MNHEY and CDR2 as SVGEGT. The CDR3 has 12 residues. CDR3 in amino acids: CASSNPTDEQYF. DNA for the CDR3: TGTGCCAGCAGTAACCCGACAGACGAGCAGTACTTC.

Only one count was recorded for this clonotype. The chain uses TRBV18 and TRBJ2-2; D might be TRBD1 (5 bases). Trimming left V 1 base short and J 4 bases short, with 10 bases between. Per the germline V gene, CDR1 is KGHSH and CDR2 is LQKENI. The length of the CDR3 is 15 residues. CDR3 in DNA: TGTGCCAGCTCACCACTTGACAGCATCACCGGGGAGCTGTTTTTT. Amino acid sequence: CASSPLDSITGELFF.

The V call is TRBV5-1, the J call TRBJ1-1; 7 bases align to TRBD1. The CDR3 runs to 14 residues. From germline, CDR1 is SGHRS and CDR2 YFSETQ. V dropped 5 bases and J dropped 6; count of bases not matched to a gene: 10. The CDR3 DNA reads TGCGCCAGCAGTGAGGGACAGCCAAAAGCTGAAGCTTTCTTT. Its translation is CASSEGQPKAEAFF.

The V and J genes are TRBV20-1 and TRBJ2-7, with 12 bases matching TRBD2. Germline assignment: CDR1 DFQATT and CDR2 SNEGSKA (reference sequence). The CDR3 runs to 15 residues. Trimming took 0 bases from V and 9 from J; bases not matched to a gene: 9. The CDR3 protein is CSARDPTSGRIRQYF. The CDR3 region has the DNA TGCAGTGCTAGAGATCCAACTAGCGGGAGGATAAGGCAGTACTTC.

In this sample, this clonotype turned up once. This chain joins TRBV5-5 and TRBJ2-1; D is unresolved. There are 14 residues in the CDR3. Germline-derived CDR1 and CDR2 are SGHKS and YYEKEE (reference sequence). Trimming stripped 4 bases from V and 8 bases from J, with 16 bases between. As DNA, the CDR3 is TGTGCCAGCAGCGGGTGGACGCGCCAATATGAGCAGTTCTTC. Its translation: CASSGWTRQYEQFF.

This clonotype was seen only a few times. The CDR3 is CASSPQTGGTEAFF. Here the CDR3 DNA reads TGCGCCAGCAGCCCGCAGACAGGGGGCACTGAAGCTTTCTTT. This chain connects TRBV5-1 to TRBJ1-1; 9 positions agree with TRBD1. The CDR3 has 14 residues. V trimming: 4 bases; J trimming: 4 bases; junction bases outside the gene matches: 5. Germline CDR1 is SGHRS and CDR2 is YFSETQ.

This clonotype has just a few counts. The CDR3, as DNA: TGTGCCAGCATCGCCAACCATGGCCATGAGCAGTTCTTC. It specifies CASIANHGHEQFF. The chain links TRBV7-2 to TRBJ2-1, with D unclear. The CDR3 has 13 amino acids. Germline V gene sequence: CDR1 SGHTA, CDR2 FQGNSA. Trimming left V 7 bases short and J 8 bases short, with 15 bases between.

This clonotype was recorded a few times. The rearrangement joins TRBV20-1 to TRBJ2-3; D perhaps matches TRBD2 (6 bases). Trimming removed 6 bases at V and 0 bases at J, with 16 bases between. The CDR3 length is 15 residues. The germline V gene has CDR1 DFQATT and CDR2 SNEGSKA (reference sequence). CDR3 DNA: TGCAGTGCCAGGGAGGTGCAGCGAAGCACAGATACGCAGTATTTT. Encoded protein: CSAREVQRSTDTQYF.

The V gene is TRBV27, the J gene TRBJ2-7, with D possibly TRBD2 on 6 matching bases. V lost 5 bases to trimming and J lost 2 bases, with 19 bases between them. The germline CDR1 and CDR2 sequences are MNHEY and SMNVEV (reference sequence). The CDR3 sequence is 16 residues long. This chain's CDR3 is CASSKYLSGAPYEQYF. CDR3 sequence (DNA): TGTGCCAGCAGTAAATATCTTAGCGGAGCCCCCTACGAGCAGTACTTC.

The chain is built from TRBV11-2 and TRBJ2-1; the D gene is possibly TRBD1 (6 bases). CDR3 length: 15 amino acids. Germline V gene data show CDR1 as SGHAT and CDR2 as FQNNGV. The V gene lost 2 bases and the J gene lost 2 bases, with 10 bases spanning the gap. CDR3 DNA sequence: TGTGCCAGCAGCTTAAGGGGGTCCGCCTACAATGAGCAGTTCTTC. Translated, it gives CASSLRGSAYNEQFF.

This clonotype was picked up a small number of times. The rearrangement uses TRBV3-1 and TRBJ2-7; 7 bases map to TRBD2. The end of the DNA fits TRBJ2-5 better, so the J call may be wrong. The CDR3 runs to 14 residues. CDR1 is LGHDT, CDR2 YNNKEL, per germline (reference sequence). The CDR3 DNA is TGTGCCAGCAGTAGGGGCGGGACTATGAAGACCCAGTACTTC. Amino acids: CASSRGGTMKTQYF.

The chain joins TRBV6-5 to TRBJ2-7, with D possibly matching TRBD1 (6 bases). CDR3 size: 15 residues. V shed 6 bases and J shed 0 bases, with 15 bases lying between them. Germline CDR1 is MNHEY and CDR2 is SVGAGI. The CDR3 reads CASRLTGRSSYEQYF. The DNA of the CDR3 is TGTGCCAGCAGACTTACAGGGAGAAGCTCCTACGAGCAGTACTTC.

The chain carries TRBV9 and TRBJ1-1, with D possibly matching TRBD1 (6 bases). Germline CDR1 is SGDLS and CDR2 is YYNGEE. Trimming left V 3 bases short and J 1 base short, with 13 bases between. The CDR3 loop spans 15 amino acids. CDR3 coding DNA: TGTGCCAGCAGCGAGGGACACCGTGAGAACACTGAAGCTTTCTTT. Amino acids: CASSEGHRENTEAFF.

The chain combines TRBV15 with TRBJ2-5; D might be TRBD1 or TRBD2, each matching 5 bases. The J call may be faulty, since TRBJ2-7 better matches the DNA end. The V gene's germline CDR1 is LNHNV and CDR2 YYDKDF (reference sequence). CDR3 size: 14 residues. The CDR3: CATSRGGAEDEQYF. As DNA, the CDR3 is TGTGCCACCAGCAGAGGGGGCGCGGAGGACGAGCAGTACTTC.

The V gene is TRBV25-1, the J gene TRBJ2-4; D gene unclear. Germline assignment: CDR1 MGHDK and CDR2 SYGVNS. The germline V and J ends were trimmed by 7 bases and 8 bases, with 18 bases remaining between them. CDR3 length: 14 amino acids. CDR3 nucleotides: TGTGCCAGCAAAAAGGGTGGAGAGTTAGACATTCAGTACTTC. This encodes CASKKGGELDIQYF.

The chain uses TRBV20-1 and TRBJ2-5, with 9 bases aligning to TRBD1. Matching the DNA end better, TRBJ2-7 makes the J call doubtful. The CDR3 is 12 residues long. Germline V gene data show CDR1 as DFQATT and CDR2 as SNEGSKA (reference sequence). CDR3 region: CSLTGGLYEQYF. CDR3 DNA sequence: TGCAGTCTGACAGGGGGTCTCTACGAGCAGTACTTC.